The 18 T cell receptor beta chains reported below all come from one sample, sequenced in a study of blood T cell repertoires in COVID-19. This table comes from immunoSEQ multiplex PCR, and its TCRdb copy is limited to in-frame clones, with some not included. In the table there are 80,000 to 100,000 clones, about 86% of which are singletons. The sequenced sample was peripheral blood. These receptors were collected from a woman between 55 and 75 years old in a cohort sampled during active or convalescent COVID-19.

The V gene is TRBV2, the J gene TRBJ2-1; possible D gene TRBD2, 6 bases. Trimming removed 7 bases at V and 7 bases at J, with 14 bases between. The germline gives CDR1 SNHLY, CDR2 FYNNEI. The CDR3 consists of 13 residues. The CDR3 sequence is CASNWLARNEQFF. CDR3 nucleotide sequence: TGTGCCAGCAACTGGCTAGCGCGGAATGAGCAGTTCTTC. The whole variable domain, remainder taken from reference TRBV2 and TRBJ2-1, is EPEVTQTPSHQVTQMGQEVILRCVPISNHLYFYWYRQILGQKVEFLVSFYNNEISEKSEIFDDQFSVERPDGSNFTLKIRSTKLEDSAMYFCASNWLARNEQFFGPGTRLTVL.

The CDR3 bases are TGTGCCAGCAGTCCGGACAGGGTAGGAAACAATCAGCCCCAGCATTTT. Amino acid sequence: CASSPDRVGNNQPQHF. V and J are TRBV2 and TRBJ1-5; TRBD1 agrees at 8 bases. CDR1 and CDR2 from the germline V gene are SNHLY and FYNNEI. Trimming removed 5 bases from V and 3 bases from J; junction bases left unmatched: 9. The CDR3 is made up of 16 amino acids.

The sample holds one count of this clone. The chain carries TRBV3-1 (or the pseudogene TRBV3-2) and TRBJ2-3, with 7 bases lining up with TRBD1. The length of the CDR3 is 16 residues. J gave up 2 bases and V 2 bases, and 7 bases lay outside the gene matches. From germline, CDR1 is LGHDT and CDR2 YNNKEL (reference sequence). The CDR3 protein is CASSQFRGWTTDTQYF. The CDR3, as DNA: TGTGCCAGCAGCCAATTCAGGGGGTGGACCACAGATACGCAGTATTTT.

The rearrangement links TRBV6-5 to TRBJ1-1; D ambiguous. Between the trimmed V and J ends, which lost 6 bases and 1 base, there was a span of 9 bases. This CDR3 spans 13 amino acids. The germline CDR1 and CDR2 sequences are MNHEY and SVGAGI. The chain's CDR3 is CASRTTANTEAFF. CDR3 nucleotide sequence: TGTGCCAGCAGGACTACGGCGAACACTGAAGCTTTCTTT.

This sequence joins TRBV7-9 and TRBJ1-1, with 9 nucleotides matching TRBD1. CDR1 is SEHNR, CDR2 FQNEAQ, per germline (reference sequence). V lost 4 bases to trimming and J lost 1 base; unmatched junction nucleotides: 4. The CDR3 runs 15 residues. CDR3 region: CASSYQDRGNTEAFF. The CDR3 DNA reads TGTGCCAGCAGCTACCAGGACAGGGGGAACACTGAAGCTTTCTTT.

The chain has TRBV30 and TRBJ2-7, with 9 bases that match TRBD2. The CDR3 runs to 14 residues. J was trimmed by 6 bases and V by 5 bases; bases with no gene match: 11. CDR1 GTSNPN and CDR2 SVGIG come from the germline V gene (reference sequence). The CDR3 loop is CAWSRGLAGLEQYF. CDR3 in DNA: TGTGCCTGGTCCCGGGGGCTAGCGGGGCTCGAGCAGTACTTC.

This chain links TRBV3-1 (or the pseudogene TRBV3-2) with TRBJ2-7; TRBD1 is a possible D gene (6 bases). Germline CDR1 reads LGHDT; CDR2 reads YNNKEL (reference sequence). The germline V and J ends were trimmed by 8 bases and 6 bases, with 14 bases remaining between them. The CDR3 extends over 12 amino acids. CDR3 in amino acids: CASRRQVGEQYF. CDR3 coding DNA: TGTGCCAGCCGTCGACAGGTTGGCGAGCAGTACTTC.

V usage is TRBV28 and J usage is TRBJ2-1; possibly TRBD2 for D (5 bases). Trimming took off 5 bases at V and 6 bases at J, with 14 bases between the two ends. Germline CDR1 MDHEN, CDR2 SYDVKM. The CDR3 spans 14 residues. CDR3 protein: CASSALDYSNEQFF. CDR3 in DNA: TGTGCCAGCAGTGCCCTAGACTATTCCAATGAGCAGTTCTTC.

The chain couples TRBV18 to TRBJ2-7; D gene unclear. The CDR3 extends over 14 amino acids. The V end was cut by 0 bases, the J end by 0 bases, with 6 bases between. Germline-derived CDR1 and CDR2 are KGHSH and LQKENI. In nucleotides, the CDR3 is TGTGCCAGCTCACCACCGGTGAGCTCCTACGAGCAGTACTTC. This gives the protein CASSPPVSSYEQYF.

The chain is built from TRBV7-3 and TRBJ2-7; TRBD1 matches 7 bases. The junction had 9 bases not matched to a gene; V was cut back by 2 bases and J by 2 bases. Germline loops: CDR1 SGHTA, CDR2 FQGTGA. CDR3 length: 16 amino acids. The chain's CDR3 is CASSLLSPTGPYEQYF. The DNA of the CDR3 is TGTGCCAGCAGCTTACTTTCCCCGACAGGGCCCTACGAGCAGTACTTC.

In this sample, this clone turned up once. The chain is built from TRBV5-1 and TRBJ2-3; tentative D call: TRBD2 (5 bases). The CDR3 has 18 amino acids. V dropped 3 bases and J dropped 0 bases, with 20 bases sitting between them. Per germline, CDR1 SGHRS and CDR2 YFSETQ. CDR3 region: CASSWQTSRGTSTDTQYF. CDR3 DNA sequence: TGCGCCAGCAGCTGGCAAACTAGTCGGGGAACTAGCACAGATACGCAGTATTTT.

The chain has TRBV7-3 and TRBJ2-1, with 8 bases lining up with TRBD2. Unmatched junction bases numbered 7, after V lost 2 bases and J lost 7 bases. Germline V lookup: CDR1 SGHTA, CDR2 FQGTGA. The CDR3 is 15 amino acids. The CDR3 nucleotides read TGTGCCAGCAGCTTAGGAGCGGGAGTGGAAAATGAGCAGTTCTTC. This codes for CASSLGAGVENEQFF.

The chain has TRBV18 and TRBJ2-5; no clear D. V lost 5 bases to trimming and J lost 2 bases, with 9 bases between them. Germline V gene sequence: CDR1 KGHSH, CDR2 LQKENI. This CDR3 contains 13 residues. Here the CDR3 DNA reads TGTGCCAGCTCAAGCGACTTACAAGAGACCCAGTACTTC. Translating gives CASSSDLQETQYF.

The chain is built from TRBV21-1 and TRBJ1-2; TRBD1, as called in the table, went unchecked against the DNA. TRBV21-1 is assigned pseudogene status. This CDR3 spans 15 amino acids. The CDR3 DNA reads TGTGCCAGCAGCCCCCGGACAGCCGTTAACTATGGCTACACCTTC. This encodes CASSPRTAVNYGYTF.

The chain combines TRBV9 with TRBJ1-6, with D unclear. This CDR3 has 13 amino acids. Trimming left V 3 bases short and J 3 bases short, with 4 bases between. CDR1 is SGDLS and CDR2 is YYNGEE in the germline V gene. The CDR3 region has the DNA TGTGCCAGCAGCGGACACTATAATTCACCCCTCCACTTT. This gives the protein CASSGHYNSPLHF.

The CDR3 spells CASSQDPPSGRQETQYF. Written as DNA, the CDR3 is TGTGCCAGCAGCCAAGATCCCCCTAGCGGGAGGCAAGAGACCCAGTACTTC. This sequence joins TRBV3-1 (or the pseudogene TRBV3-2) and TRBJ2-5; TRBD2 matches at 11 bases. The CDR3 totals 17 residues. From germline, CDR1 is LGHDT and CDR2 YNNKEL (reference sequence). J was trimmed by 2 bases and V by 0 bases; bases with no gene match: 5.

The genes are TRBV15 and TRBJ2-2, with 9 positions matching TRBD1. With V trimmed by 5 bases and J by 4 bases, 5 bases remained unmatched. CDR3 length: 15 amino acids. Looked up from germline, CDR1 is LNHNV and CDR2 is YYDKDF (reference sequence). The CDR3 coding sequence is TGTGCCACCAGCGGGGGACAGGGAAGCACCGGGGAGCTGTTTTTT. Translating it yields CATSGGQGSTGELFF.

The rearrangement joins TRBV28 to TRBJ2-3, with D hard to call. Trimming cost V 1 base and J 5 bases, with 7 bases left between them. From germline, CDR1 is MDHEN and CDR2 SYDVKM. This CDR3 is 13 amino acids long. CDR3: CASSLSLGDTQYF. The CDR3 nucleotides are TGTGCCAGCAGTTTATCGCTAGGAGATACGCAGTATTTT.